Following are 20 T cell receptor beta chains from one sample sequenced in a study of a mutant IDH1 vaccine in newly diagnosed glioma. Repertoires were generated with immunoSEQ multiplex PCR, while TCRdb's copy carries only in-frame clones and drops some. The table lists about 66,000 clones, approximately 83% of them singletons. Noted time point: baseline, week 1 (first vaccination visit). Treatment noted: pre-vaccination baseline after standard-of-care therapy. The sample here was PBMCs, taken from a glioma patient treated with radiotherapy, temozolomide or both. The receptors derive from a man aged 25-45 years with glioma.

The rearrangement links TRBV14 to TRBJ1-1; D uncertain. The CDR3 runs 12 residues. Germline CDR1 reads SGHDN; CDR2 reads FVKESK. The V end was cut by 4 bases, the J end by 6 bases, with 9 bases between. The DNA of the CDR3 is TGTGCCAGCAGCCGAACACGCGCTGAAGCTTTCTTT. This sequence encodes CASSRTRAEAFF.

Only one count was recorded for this clone. The chain combines TRBV27 with TRBJ2-6; 9 nucleotides align to TRBD1. The CDR3 contains 16 residues. After removal of 4 bases from V and 4 bases from J, the junction contained 5 bases not matched to a gene. CDR1 MNHEY and CDR2 SMNVEV come from the germline V gene (reference sequence). The CDR3 sequence is CASSSRTGVGANVLTF. CDR3 DNA sequence: TGTGCCAGCAGTTCGCGGACAGGGGTGGGGGCCAACGTCCTGACTTTC.

This chain connects TRBV5-1 to TRBJ2-3, with 15 bases that match TRBD2. The CDR3 length is 16 residues. CDR1 is SGHRS, CDR2 YFSETQ, per germline. With V trimmed by 3 bases and J by 6 bases, 5 bases remained unmatched. The CDR3 here is CASSSGLAGGGDTQYF. The CDR3 nucleotides read TGCGCCAGCAGCTCGGGACTAGCGGGGGGAGGGGATACGCAGTATTTT.

There are a few counts of this clone. V is TRBV15 and J is TRBJ1-5; 8 nucleotides align to TRBD1. From germline, CDR1 is LNHNV and CDR2 YYDKDF (reference sequence). The J segment lost 6 bases and the V segment lost 1 base, leaving 5 bases of the junction unmatched. CDR3 length: 15 residues. The CDR3 DNA is TGTGCCACCAGCAGAGGGTCAGGGGGCGGTCAGCCCCAGCATTTT. Translated: CATSRGSGGGQPQHF.

V and J are TRBV4-1 and TRBJ2-7; 9 bases align to TRBD1. The germline V gene has CDR1 MGHRA and CDR2 YSYEKL. The CDR3 runs 15 residues. The trim removed 4 bases at V and 4 bases at J, leaving 8 bases unmatched. The CDR3 region is CASSRLGTGLYEQYF. The CDR3 nucleotides read TGCGCCAGCAGCCGGCTTGGGACAGGGCTGTACGAGCAGTACTTC.

The J gene is TRBJ1-4, the V gene TRBV25-1; TRBD1 might be the D (5 bases). Trimming shortened V by 4 bases and J by 8 bases, and 8 bases separated the two germline ends. CDR1 and CDR2 from the germline V gene are MGHDK and SYGVNS. CDR3 length: 12 residues. The CDR3 protein is CASSVRGEKLFF. Written as DNA, the CDR3 is TGTGCCAGCAGTGTTAGGGGAGAAAAACTGTTTTTT.

This chain links TRBV11-2 with TRBJ2-3, with D perhaps given as TRBD1 or TRBD2 (5 bases each). V lost 1 base and J 4 bases, leaving 12 bases between the germline ends. Germline assignment: CDR1 SGHAT and CDR2 FQNNGV. This CDR3 spans 15 amino acids. CDR3 coding DNA: TGTGCCAGCAGCTTAGGGTTGGGGACGGCAGATACGCAGTATTTT. This sequence encodes CASSLGLGTADTQYF. Using reference TRBV11-2 and TRBJ2-3 for the parts outside the CDR3, the full variable domain is EAGVAQSPRYKIIEKRQSVAFWCNPISGHATLYWYQQILGQGPKLLIQFQNNGVVDDSQLPKDRFSAERLKGVDSTLKIQPAKLEDSAVYLCASSLGLGTADTQYFGPGTRLTVL.

This clone has a handful of counts. V usage is TRBV7-9 and J usage is TRBJ1-2; D not resolved. Germline V gives CDR1 SEHNR, CDR2 FQNEAQ (reference sequence). The V and J ends lost 5 bases and 8 bases respectively, with 6 bases between them. The CDR3 is 10 amino acids. The CDR3 here is CASSPTGYTF. The CDR3 DNA is TGTGCCAGCAGCCCGACCGGCTACACCTTC.

V gene TRBV29-1 combines with J gene TRBJ1-3; no reliable D call. CDR1 is SQVTM, CDR2 ANQGSEA, per germline. This CDR3 region has 14 residues. The V end lost 3 bases, the J end lost 0 bases, and 9 bases lay between the germline ends. This chain's CDR3 is CSVDPESSGNTIYF. The CDR3 DNA sequence: TGCAGCGTTGATCCGGAGAGCTCTGGAAACACCATATATTTT.

This clone was detected only once. The CDR3 spells CASSRPGQGSYEQYF. In DNA, the CDR3 is TGTGCCAGCAGTCGTCCGGGACAGGGCTCCTACGAGCAGTACTTC. This chain joins TRBV6-5 and TRBJ2-7; TRBD1 aligns across 9 bases. V lost 5 bases and J lost 0; bases outside the gene matches: 5. The V gene's germline CDR1 is MNHEY and CDR2 SVGAGI. This CDR3 is 15 amino acids long.

The count of this clone is one. The chain is built from TRBV7-6 and TRBJ1-5, with TRBD1 identical over 7 bases. The J segment lost 4 bases and the V segment lost 1 base, leaving 7 bases of the junction unmatched. CDR1 SGHVS and CDR2 FNYEAQ come from the germline V gene. This CDR3 has 16 residues. The DNA for the CDR3 is TGTGCCAGCAGCTTAGAGGAGACAGGGTCTAATCAGCCCCAGCATTTT. Encoded protein: CASSLEETGSNQPQHF.

The chain links TRBV27 to TRBJ2-7; 7 nucleotides match TRBD2. In germline, CDR1 is MNHEY, CDR2 SMNVEV (reference sequence). V trimming: 4 bases; J trimming: 5 bases; junction bases outside the gene matches: 8. The CDR3 has 14 amino acids. The CDR3 DNA follows: TGTGCCAGCAGTTCAGATCCAGCGGGGCACGAGCAGTACTTC. Encoded protein: CASSSDPAGHEQYF.

In nucleotides, the CDR3 is TGTGCCAGTACCCCGGCGGGGAGAGAGACCCAGTACTTC. Protein product: CASTPAGRETQYF. This chain joins TRBV19 and TRBJ2-5; TRBD2 is a possible D gene (6 bases). The V and J ends lost 7 bases and 4 bases respectively, with 13 bases between them. This CDR3 is built from 13 residues. The V gene's germline CDR1 is LNHDA and CDR2 SQIVND (reference sequence).

The gene calls are TRBV5-1 and TRBJ1-4; D is uncertain. Germline V gene lookup returns CDR1 SGHRS and CDR2 YFSETQ. V lost 4 bases and J lost 0, with 13 bases in between. The CDR3 has 16 residues. CDR3: CASSPGAISTNEKLFF. In DNA, the CDR3 is TGCGCCAGCAGCCCCGGAGCTATCTCAACTAATGAAAAACTGTTTTTT.

The chain employs TRBV6-5 and TRBJ2-7; D is perhaps TRBD2 (7 bases). Germline CDR1 MNHEY, CDR2 SVGAGI. The CDR3 is 14 residues long. V lost 7 bases and J 5 bases, leaving 18 bases between the germline ends. CDR3 in amino acids: CASKRNGGLNEQYF. Written as DNA, the CDR3 is TGTGCCAGCAAAAGAAACGGGGGGCTCAACGAGCAGTACTTC.

The chain employs TRBV5-1 and TRBJ2-1; D is ambiguous. Germline V lookup: CDR1 SGHRS, CDR2 YFSETQ. The germline V and J ends were trimmed by 3 bases and 4 bases, with 2 bases remaining between them. This CDR3 contains 11 residues. The CDR3 bases are TGCGCCAGCAGCTCTTACAATGAGCAGTTCTTC. It specifies CASSSYNEQFF.

The CDR3 region has the DNA TGTGCCAGCAGTTTCGGCAGGGGGGCCTACGAGCAGTACTTC. Its translation: CASSFGRGAYEQYF. The chain recombines TRBV27 with TRBJ2-7; TRBD1 might be the D (7 bases). CDR3 length: 14 amino acids. Trimming shortened V by 3 bases and J by 2 bases, and 11 bases separated the two germline ends. CDR1 and CDR2 (germline): MNHEY, SMNVEV (reference sequence).

The rearrangement links TRBV5-1 to TRBJ1-2, with a possible D match to TRBD1 (6 bases). From germline, CDR1 is SGHRS and CDR2 YFSETQ. V shed 1 base and J shed 5 bases, with 15 bases lying between them. The CDR3 sequence is 15 residues long. CDR3 nucleotide sequence: TGCGCCAGCAGCTTGTCTGGGGGCGAAGGTTATGGCTACACCTTC. Its translation: CASSLSGGEGYGYTF. Based on the CDR3 plus reference TRBV5-1 and TRBJ1-2, the full variable domain is KAGVTQTPRYLIKTRGQQVTLSCSPISGHRSVSWYQQTPGQGLQFLFEYFSETQRNKGNFPGRFSGRQFSNSRSEMNVSTLELGDSALYLCASSLSGGEGYGYTFGSGTRLTVV.

CDR3 sequence: CASSYTGTSYEQYF. CDR3 nucleotides: TGTGCCAGCAGCTATACCGGGACTTCCTACGAGCAGTACTTC. V and J are TRBV5-8 and TRBJ2-7; possibly TRBD2 for D (6 bases). The CDR3 sequence is 14 residues long. Trimming pared 3 bases from V and 1 base from J, leaving 11 bases between. Germline CDR1 and CDR2: SGHTS and YDEGEE.

The chain recombines TRBV4-2 with TRBJ2-1, with D maybe TRBD1 (5 bases). The CDR3 totals 15 residues. Germline assignment: CDR1 LGHNA and CDR2 YNFKEQ. The germline V and J ends were trimmed by 3 bases and 7 bases, with 16 bases remaining between them. The CDR3 is CASSQEPYKGNEQFF. The CDR3, as DNA: TGTGCCAGCAGCCAGGAACCGTATAAGGGGAATGAGCAGTTCTTC.